The 7 T cell receptor beta chains reported below all come from one sample, sequenced in a study of blood T cell repertoires in COVID-19. Clones were sequenced by immunoSEQ multiplex PCR, and TCRdb holds only the in-frame ones, with some missing. The sample carries some 190,000 clones, around 84% recorded once. Sequencing was carried out using peripheral blood. Receptors originate from a human donor in a cohort sampled during active COVID-19.

The chain joins TRBV11-2 to TRBJ2-1, with TRBD2 matching 13 bases. Germline-derived CDR1 and CDR2 are SGHAT and FQNNGV. The length of the CDR3 is 15 residues. V was clipped by 4 bases and J by 10 bases; unmatched bases: 7. The CDR3 reads CASSSTSGRFLEQFF. CDR3 DNA: TGTGCCAGCAGCTCGACTAGCGGGAGGTTTTTGGAGCAGTTCTTC.

The V and J genes are TRBV5-8 and TRBJ1-5; D call uncertain. CDR1 and CDR2 from the germline V gene are SGHTS and YDEGEE. The CDR3 runs to 13 residues. V shed 7 bases and J shed 16 bases, with 24 bases lying between them. The CDR3 DNA reads TGTGCCAGCGGTCTTTCGGGAGGAGCTTTCGGACATTTT. Translated: CASGLSGGAFGHF. The full variable domain, with the rest looked up from reference TRBV5-8 and TRBJ1-5, is EAGVTQSPTHLIKTRGQQATLRCSPISGHTSVYWYQQALGLGLQFLLWYDEGEERNRGNFPPRFSGRQFPNYSSELNVNALELEDSALYLCASGLSGGAFGHFGDGTRLSIL.

The gene calls are TRBV10-3 and TRBJ1-1; 10 bases are shared with TRBD1. The CDR3 length is 13 residues. The germline V gene encodes CDR1 ENHRY and CDR2 SYGVKD. With 7 bases clipped from V and 7 bases from J, the junction kept 6 bases outside the gene matches. CDR3 protein: CAITGQGGGEAFF. CDR3 DNA sequence: TGTGCCATCACCGGACAGGGGGGGGGTGAAGCTTTCTTT.

This clone came up once. V is TRBV7-9 and J is TRBJ2-1; TRBD1 matches at 7 bases. Germline V gene data show CDR1 as SEHNR and CDR2 as FQNEAQ (reference sequence). J gave up 8 bases and V 2 bases, and 6 bases lay outside the gene matches. CDR3 length: 14 amino acids. CDR3 DNA: TGTGCCAGCAGCTTATTACTCGGGACAGATGAGCAGTTCTTC. It encodes CASSLLLGTDEQFF.

The chain recombines TRBV11-2 with TRBJ2-5; 10 positions agree with TRBD1. Germline assignment: CDR1 SGHAT and CDR2 FQNNGV. V was pared by 5 bases and J by 4 bases, with 7 bases of the junction left unmatched. The CDR3 contains 15 residues. CDR3 amino acids: CASSLGTGEGETQYF. As DNA, the CDR3 is TGTGCCAGCAGCCTCGGGACAGGGGAGGGAGAGACCCAGTACTTC.

This clone turned up a few times. In DNA, the CDR3 is TGTGCCAGCAGCTTAATTCAGGGTTCCGGGGAGCTGTTTTTT. Translated, it gives CASSLIQGSGELFF. This rearrangement joins TRBV9 to TRBJ2-2; possible D gene TRBD1, 5 bases. The germline gives CDR1 SGDLS, CDR2 YYNGEE. Between the trimmed V and J ends, which lost 4 bases and 6 bases, there was a span of 13 bases. CDR3 size: 14 residues.

This clone came up once. This chain connects TRBV21-1 to TRBJ2-7; TRBD2, the table's D call, lacks a check against the DNA. TRBV21-1 is a recognized pseudogene. The CDR3 extends over 18 amino acids. The CDR3 DNA is TGTGCCAGCAGCAAAGCCGGACTGGACGGGGACTACTCCTACGAGCAGTACGTC. It encodes CASSKAGLDGDYSYEQYV.